The 24 T cell receptor beta chains in this list originate from one sample, sequenced in a study of blood T cell repertoires in COVID-19. Assay: immunoSEQ multiplex PCR; the TCRdb copy retains only in-frame clones and omits some. The sample consists of some 80,000 clones, over 70% of them appearing once. The sequencing input was peripheral blood. These receptors all come from a middle-aged woman with active or convalescent COVID-19.

The CDR3 loop is CASSSTGTSGRGQFF. The DNA of the CDR3 is TGTGCCAGCAGCTCTACCGGGACTAGCGGGCGTGGGCAGTTCTTC. The V call is TRBV7-2, the J call TRBJ2-1, with 12 bases identical to TRBD2. CDR1 SGHTA and CDR2 FQGNSA come from the germline V gene. The CDR3 covers 15 residues. V was pared by 4 bases and J by 12 bases, with 10 bases of the junction left unmatched.

This clone was counted a single time. This sequence joins TRBV2 and TRBJ1-5, with 9 bases aligning to TRBD1. Germline V CDR1 and CDR2: SNHLY, FYNNEI. V gave up 3 bases and J gave up 7 bases; unmatched junction bases: 4. This CDR3 is 14 amino acids long. CDR3 nucleotide sequence: TGTGCCAGCAGTGACACAGGGGGCGGCCAGCCCCAGCATTTT. As protein: CASSDTGGGQPQHF.

The V call is TRBV18, the J call TRBJ2-3; maybe TRBD2 (7 bases). The CDR3 totals 15 residues. V dropped 2 bases and J dropped 2 bases, with 11 bases sitting between them. Germline CDR1 is KGHSH and CDR2 is LQKENI. CDR3 loop: CASSPGGGPTDTQYF. CDR3 nucleotide sequence: TGTGCCAGCTCACCAGGGGGGGGGCCCACAGATACGCAGTATTTT.

J is TRBJ2-3 and V is TRBV3-1 (or the pseudogene TRBV3-2); D perhaps matches TRBD2 (5 bases). V was cut by 2 bases and J by 7 bases, with 10 bases left in between. The CDR3 has 13 amino acids. The germline gives CDR1 LGHDT, CDR2 YNNKEL (reference sequence). The DNA of the CDR3 is TGTGCCAGCAGCCAACCAAGCGGCTATACGCAGTATTTT. As protein: CASSQPSGYTQYF.

The J gene is TRBJ2-1, the V gene TRBV24-1, with D possibly being TRBD2 (6 bases). The ends were cut back, 2 bases at V and 0 bases at J, with 16 bases in the middle. The CDR3 covers 18 residues. In germline, CDR1 is KGHDR, CDR2 SFDVKD. The CDR3 region is CATSDSLISGLSYNEQFF. DNA of the CDR3: TGTGCCACCAGTGATTCTTTGATTAGCGGACTCTCCTACAATGAGCAGTTCTTC.

The chain recombines TRBV28 with TRBJ2-3; D not certain. Germline values: CDR1 MDHEN, CDR2 SYDVKM. This CDR3 has 14 amino acids. V was cut by 9 bases and J by 2 bases, with 15 bases left in between. The CDR3 DNA is TGTGCCAGTAACGCTGGTGCGATCACAGATACGCAGTATTTT. Translating it yields CASNAGAITDTQYF.

At least ten counts were recorded for this clone. The genes are TRBV6-6 and TRBJ2-2; TRBD1 matches 10 bases. The V gene's germline CDR1 is MNHNY and CDR2 SVGAGI (reference sequence). CDR3 size: 14 residues. The J segment lost 4 bases and the V segment lost 6 bases, leaving 2 bases of the junction unmatched. DNA of the CDR3: TGTGCCAGCAGGGGACAGGGGACCACCGGGGAGCTGTTTTTT. Translating it yields CASRGQGTTGELFF.

Only one count was recorded for this clone. The chain is built from TRBV6-5 and TRBJ1-3; D is possibly TRBD1 (6 bases). Trimming cost V 7 bases and J 0 bases, with 13 bases left between them. This CDR3 region has 15 residues. From germline, CDR1 is MNHEY and CDR2 SVGAGI. CDR3 protein: CASNPGHNSGNTIYF. As DNA, the CDR3 is TGTGCCAGCAACCCGGGACACAACTCTGGAAACACCATATATTTT.

The V and J genes are TRBV28 and TRBJ2-3; perhaps TRBD1 as D (5 bases). In germline, CDR1 is MDHEN, CDR2 SYDVKM. This CDR3 region has 17 residues. Trimming took off 3 bases at V and 2 bases at J, with 18 bases between the two ends. The CDR3 sequence is CASSFPLQGRDTDTQYF. The CDR3 region has the DNA TGTGCCAGCAGTTTCCCCCTCCAGGGTAGGGACACAGATACGCAGTATTTT. The variable domain in full, completed from reference TRBV28 and TRBJ2-3, reads DVKVTQSSRYLVKRTGEKVFLECVQDMDHENMFWYRQDPGLGLRLIYFSYDVKMKEKGDIPEGYSVSREKKERFSLILESASTNQTSMYLCASSFPLQGRDTDTQYFGPGTRLTVL.

This clone has only a few counts. The chain has TRBV7-9 and TRBJ2-5, with 8 nucleotides matching TRBD1. CDR1 SEHNR and CDR2 FQNEAQ come from the germline V gene (reference sequence). The CDR3 extends over 16 amino acids. The ends lost 5 bases at V and 2 bases at J; junction bases unmatched: 10. The DNA of the CDR3 is TGTGCCAGCAGCATATCTTGGACAGGGCCACAAGAGACCCAGTACTTC. Protein product: CASSISWTGPQETQYF.

In its sample, this clone was seen a few times. V gene TRBV4-2 combines with J gene TRBJ1-2, with a possible D match to TRBD1 (6 bases). Germline values: CDR1 LGHNA, CDR2 YNFKEQ. This CDR3 has 17 residues. Trimming stripped 0 bases from V and 4 bases from J, with 18 bases between. CDR3 amino acids: CASSQDSGGARPYGYTF. CDR3 DNA sequence: TGTGCCAGCAGCCAAGATTCGGGGGGGGCCAGACCCTATGGCTACACCTTC.

This sequence joins TRBV5-6 and TRBJ1-3; D gene uncertain. The CDR3 is 16 residues long. V was pared by 0 bases and J by 2 bases, with 12 bases between. Germline V gene sequence: CDR1 SGHDT, CDR2 YYEEEE. The CDR3 bases are TGTGCCAGCAGCTTGGATCTGGGGAGGGCTGGAAACACCATATATTTT. Protein product: CASSLDLGRAGNTIYF. Supplemented by reference TRBV5-6 and TRBJ1-3, the full variable domain reads DAGVTQSPTHLIKTRGQQVTLRCSPKSGHDTVSWYQQALGQGPQFIFQYYEEEERQRGNFPDRFSGHQFPNYSSELNVNALLLGDSALYLCASSLDLGRAGNTIYFGEGSWLTVV.

V usage is TRBV11-3 and J usage is TRBJ2-7; 7 nucleotides align to TRBD1. This CDR3 comprises 15 residues. From germline, CDR1 is SGHNT and CDR2 YENEEA. J lost 1 base, V lost 2 bases, and 5 bases had no gene match. The CDR3 loop reads CASSLRQGSSYEQYF. CDR3 DNA sequence: TGTGCCAGCAGCTTACGACAGGGCTCTTCCTACGAGCAGTACTTC. The whole variable domain, remainder taken from reference TRBV11-3 and TRBJ2-7, is EAGVVQSPRYKIIEKKQPVAFWCNPISGHNTLYWYLQNLGQGPELLIRYENEEAVDDSQLPKDRFSAERLKGVDSTLKIQPAELGDSAVYLCASSLRQGSSYEQYFGPGTRLTVT.

The genes are TRBV19 and TRBJ1-1; maybe TRBD1 (5 bases). CDR1 is LNHDA, CDR2 SQIVND, per germline (reference sequence). The CDR3 is made up of 15 amino acids. V shed 3 bases and J shed 5 bases, with 16 bases lying between them. In DNA form, the CDR3 reads TGTGCCAGTAGTATCCTCGATCGGGGGTTGACTGAAGCTTTCTTT. This gives the protein CASSILDRGLTEAFF.

V is TRBV7-3 and J is TRBJ2-2; 8 bases match TRBD2. CDR1 and CDR2 (germline): SGHTA, FQGTGA. The CDR3 extends over 16 amino acids. V shed 2 bases, J shed 5 bases, and the junction held 7 bases outside the gene matches. CDR3 region: CASSLLTGRGTGELFF. The CDR3 DNA reads TGTGCCAGCAGCTTACTTACCGGGAGGGGGACCGGGGAGCTGTTTTTT.

The chain has TRBV11-2 and TRBJ1-4, with no clear D. There are 13 residues in the CDR3. Germline CDR1 reads SGHAT; CDR2 reads FQNNGV. Trimming cost V 1 base and J 5 bases, with 5 bases left between them. This chain's CDR3 is CASSLALNEKLFF. The CDR3 bases are TGTGCCAGCAGCTTAGCCCTCAATGAAAAACTGTTTTTT. Using reference TRBV11-2 and TRBJ1-4 for the parts outside the CDR3, the full variable domain is EAGVAQSPRYKIIEKRQSVAFWCNPISGHATLYWYQQILGQGPKLLIQFQNNGVVDDSQLPKDRFSAERLKGVDSTLKIQPAKLEDSAVYLCASSLALNEKLFFGSGTQLSVL.

The rearrangement uses TRBV6-2 or TRBV6-3 and TRBJ2-7; D possibly corresponds to TRBD2 (6 bases). The V gene lost 2 bases and the J gene lost 6 bases, with 14 bases spanning the gap. Germline lookup yields CDR1 MNHEY and CDR2 SVGEGT. This CDR3 comprises 14 residues. In nucleotides, the CDR3 is TGTGCCAGCAGTTACGCGGGGTCCCAGTTCGAGCAGTACTTC. This codes for CASSYAGSQFEQYF.

Relative to its sample, this clone is medium-sized. The V and J genes are TRBV6-5 and TRBJ2-7; 9 positions agree with TRBD1. Trimming at V came to 2 bases and at J to 4 bases, leaving 6 bases not matched to a gene. The CDR3 has 15 residues. Germline lookup yields CDR1 MNHEY and CDR2 SVGAGI. The CDR3: CASSYRRTGEYEQYF. CDR3 nucleotides: TGTGCCAGCAGTTACCGACGGACAGGGGAATACGAGCAGTACTTC.

The genes are TRBV3-1 (or the pseudogene TRBV3-2) and TRBJ2-2, with TRBD2 matching 11 bases. CDR3 length: 19 residues. The germline V gene encodes CDR1 LGHDT and CDR2 YNNKEL (reference sequence). J gave up 4 bases and V 4 bases, and 14 bases lay outside the gene matches. The CDR3 nucleotides read TGTGCCAGCAGCCCAACGAAACTAGCGGGGGTACCTTTCACCGGGGAGCTGTTTTTT. This sequence encodes CASSPTKLAGVPFTGELFF.

As DNA, the CDR3 is TGTGCCACCCGGACAGGCCCGCTCTACGAGCAGTACTTC. It codes for CATRTGPLYEQYF. This chain joins TRBV10-3 and TRBJ2-7; 7 positions agree with TRBD1. Germline values: CDR1 ENHRY, CDR2 SYGVKD. The CDR3 spans 13 residues. V was pared by 10 bases and J by 3 bases, with 9 bases of the junction left unmatched.

The rearrangement joins TRBV7-9 to TRBJ2-1; D gene uncertain. V dropped 2 bases and J dropped 0 bases, with 11 bases sitting between them. Germline lookup yields CDR1 SEHNR and CDR2 FQNEAQ (reference sequence). This CDR3 has 16 residues. The CDR3, as DNA: TGTGCCAGCAGCTTACTGACACCGAGCTCCTACAATGAGCAGTTCTTC. Amino acids: CASSLLTPSSYNEQFF.

The rearrangement links TRBV4-3 to TRBJ2-7, with D tentatively TRBD1 (6 bases). CDR3 length equals 16 residues. The V end was cut by 1 base, the J end by 2 bases, with 15 bases between. CDR1 is LGHNA, CDR2 YSLEER, per germline. CDR3 coding DNA: TGCGCCAGCAGCCAAGCTTTTGGACAGTCTGCCTACGAGCAGTACTTC. The encoded protein is CASSQAFGQSAYEQYF.

The rearrangement uses TRBV4-2 and TRBJ2-5, with D possibly matching TRBD2 (6 bases). The V end lost 4 bases, the J end lost 5 bases, and 17 bases lay between the germline ends. The CDR3 length is 15 residues. CDR1 is LGHNA, CDR2 YNFKEQ, per germline. CDR3 in DNA: TGTGCCAGCAGCCCAGCGGGTTCTCGGGGGGAGACCCAGTACTTC. As protein: CASSPAGSRGETQYF.

V usage is TRBV5-5 and J usage is TRBJ1-1; D possibly corresponds to TRBD1 (6 bases). The V gene's germline CDR1 is SGHKS and CDR2 YYEKEE (reference sequence). V shed 0 bases and J shed 7 bases, with 13 bases lying between them. The CDR3 spans 14 residues. This chain's CDR3 is CASSLEGDLDEAFF. CDR3 nucleotides: TGTGCCAGCAGCTTGGAGGGGGATTTAGATGAAGCTTTCTTT.